This section outlines one TCR beta chain sequence together with its context. Its antigen remains undetermined. Per-base quality was not reported, and no clone a single base away is much larger than it. The collaborating institutions used their own protocols to collect whole blood in K2EDTA tubes. For TCRbeta analysis, collaborators shipped samples in one of three forms: frozen whole blood, isolated PBMCs, or DNA extracted from either of those sample types. The germline V gene specifies SGHVS as CDR1 and FQNEAQ as CDR2. Taken from cysteine to phenylalanine, the CDR3 has 11 residues. Only the CDR3 DNA is retained, 33 bases long and in frame from the first base. The trim is 8 bases for V and 6 bases for J, with a gap of 9 bases between the germline ends. TCRbeta CDR3 regions were amplified from genomic DNA by means of the immunoSEQ Assay, a bias-controlled multiplex PCR. On the study's bioinformatics: Nucleated cell counts per sample were estimated from amplification of reference gene primers within the assay. To quantify the absolute abundance of each unique TCRbeta CDR3 rearrangement, sequence reads were collapsed and filtered. For each sample, productive Simpson clonality was calculated as the square root of Simpson's diversity index across productive rearrangements. In TCRdb, the immuneACCESS table is reduced to in-frame sequences with V and J assigned. These tables do not hold every clone; where another copy was compared, an unresolved V gene accounts for under half, and the others remain unexplained. V and J calls and clone size are as listed in that table; D and trimming were resolved from the DNA. The sample data list about 220,000 clones, and 75% to 90% of these were observed just once. Approximately 5% of the sample belongs to the ten largest clones.

These data belong to a study of blood T cell repertoires in COVID-19 (dated by TCRdb to 2020 to 2021). In the study overall: Samples covering the acute and convalescent phases of COVID-19 were provided by collaborators in the United States, Italy and Spain. The material from the prospective study consisted of cDNA or gDNA derived from T cells, B-cell-depleted T cells, or PBMCs. Deeply sampled blood TCRbeta repertoires from subjects exposed to, actively infected with, or recovered from COVID-19 were included in the dataset. A freely available public database, intended as a resource for researchers studying the immune response to SARS-CoV-2, is where the repertoires were released. The samples were drawn from the first 160 participants of the ongoing ImmuneRACE study and from some 1,300 subjects provided by 6 global collaborators. A de-identified subject ID, COVID-19 status, age in years and sex were almost always included in the sample metadata. HLA class I and class II types, where available, came from metadata supplied by the sample provider rather than from assay-based typing. Study-wide conclusions, independent of this receptor: The amount of clinical and demographic metadata varied by source and participant and was provided uncurated.

The sample was peripheral blood. The sequence is built from TRBV7-8 and TRBJ2-3; the D gene remains uncertain. The TCR comes from a human donor in a cohort sampled during active COVID-19. The CDR3 loop reads CASGYGDTQYF. The DNA is TGTGCCAGCGGCTACGGTGATACGCAGTATTTT.